Included here is one T cell receptor (beta chain) sequence, with context. The antigen remains unidentified. V dropped 4 bases and J dropped 7 bases, with 15 bases sitting between them. The CDR3 is made up of 14 amino acids. Germline V gene data show CDR1 as SGHRS and CDR2 as YFSETQ. The data stem from a study of cytomegalovirus exposure and HLA in healthy donors. Whole-study results and caveats: The investigators catalogued some 160 TCR beta chains as cytomegalovirus-associated.

The repertoire was sequenced with immunoSEQ multiplex PCR; TCRdb's copy has only in-frame clones and lacks some. The sample consists of about 82,000 clones, 85% to 95% of them appearing once. The donors were members of the validation cohort comprising over a hundred subjects, separate from the roughly 670-subject first cohort. Sequencing was performed on PBMCs. The chain joins TRBV5-1 to TRBJ2-1; TRBD1 might be the D (6 bases). This receptor was taken from a man aged 18 to 29 in good health and CMV-seronegative. The CDR3 loop is CASSLDGRGNEQFF. CDR3 nucleotide sequence: TGCGCCAGCAGCCTAGACGGAAGGGGGAATGAGCAGTTCTTC. The entire variable domain, with the rest obtained from reference TRBV5-1 and TRBJ2-1, is as follows: KAGVTQTPRYLIKTRGQQVTLSCSPISGHRSVSWYQQTPGQGLQFLFEYFSETQRNKGNFPGRFSGRQFSNSRSEMNVSTLELGDSALYLCASSLDGRGNEQFFGPGTRLTVL.